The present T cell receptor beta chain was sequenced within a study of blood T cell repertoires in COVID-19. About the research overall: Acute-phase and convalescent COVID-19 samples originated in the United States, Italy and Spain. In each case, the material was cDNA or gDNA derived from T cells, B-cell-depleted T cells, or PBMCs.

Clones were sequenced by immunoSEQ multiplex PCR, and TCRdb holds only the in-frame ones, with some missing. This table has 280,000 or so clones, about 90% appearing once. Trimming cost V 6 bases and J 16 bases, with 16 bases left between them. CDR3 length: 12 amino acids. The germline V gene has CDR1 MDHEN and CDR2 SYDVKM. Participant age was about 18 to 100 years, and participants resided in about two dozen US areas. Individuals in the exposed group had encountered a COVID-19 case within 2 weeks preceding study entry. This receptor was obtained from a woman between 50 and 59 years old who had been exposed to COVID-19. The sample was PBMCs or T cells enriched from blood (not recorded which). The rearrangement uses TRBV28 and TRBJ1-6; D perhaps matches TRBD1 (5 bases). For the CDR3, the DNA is TGTGCCAGCAGCCAACAGGCGATAGGGCTCCACTTT. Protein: CASSQQAIGLHF. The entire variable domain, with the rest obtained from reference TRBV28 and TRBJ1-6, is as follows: DVKVTQSSRYLVKRTGEKVFLECVQDMDHENMFWYRQDPGLGLRLIYFSYDVKMKEKGDIPEGYSVSREKKERFSLILESASTNQTSMYLCASSQQAIGLHFGNGTRLTVT.